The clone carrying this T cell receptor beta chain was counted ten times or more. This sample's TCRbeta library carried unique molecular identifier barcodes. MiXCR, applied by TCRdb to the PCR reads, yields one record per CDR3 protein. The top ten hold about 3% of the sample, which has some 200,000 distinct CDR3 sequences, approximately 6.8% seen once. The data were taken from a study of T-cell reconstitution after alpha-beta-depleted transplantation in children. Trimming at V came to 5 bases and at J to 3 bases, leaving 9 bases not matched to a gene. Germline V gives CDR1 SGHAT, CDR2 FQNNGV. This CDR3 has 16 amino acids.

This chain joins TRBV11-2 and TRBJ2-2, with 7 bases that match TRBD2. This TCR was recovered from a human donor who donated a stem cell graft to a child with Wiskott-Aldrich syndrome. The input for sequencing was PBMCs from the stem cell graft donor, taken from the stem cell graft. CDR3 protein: CASSLRTSPDTGELFF. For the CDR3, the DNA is TGTGCCAGCAGCCTGCGGACTAGTCCGGACACCGGGGAGCTGTTTTTT.